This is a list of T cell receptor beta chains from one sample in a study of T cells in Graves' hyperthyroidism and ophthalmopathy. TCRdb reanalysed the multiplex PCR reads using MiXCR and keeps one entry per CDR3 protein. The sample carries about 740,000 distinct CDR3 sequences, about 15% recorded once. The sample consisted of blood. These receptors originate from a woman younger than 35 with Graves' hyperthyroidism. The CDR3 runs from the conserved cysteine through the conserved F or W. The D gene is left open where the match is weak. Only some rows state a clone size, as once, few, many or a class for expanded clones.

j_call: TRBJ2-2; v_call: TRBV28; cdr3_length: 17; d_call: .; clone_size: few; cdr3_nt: TGTGCCAGCAGTTTTCGTACAGGGTATTTCAACACCGGGGAGCTGTTTTTT; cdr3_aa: CASSFRTGYFNTGELFF
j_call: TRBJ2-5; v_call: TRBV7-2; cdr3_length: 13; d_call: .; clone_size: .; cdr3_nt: TGTGCCAGCAGCTCAGGGTTTGGAGAGACCCAGTACTTC; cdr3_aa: CASSSGFGETQYF
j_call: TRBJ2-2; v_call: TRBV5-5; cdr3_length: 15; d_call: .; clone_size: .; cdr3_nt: TGTGCCAGTGGGGCCGGACTAAAGAACACCGGGGAGCTGTTTTTT; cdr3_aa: CASGAGLKNTGELFF
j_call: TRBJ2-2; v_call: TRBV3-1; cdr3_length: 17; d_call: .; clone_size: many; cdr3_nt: TGTGCCAGCACCCCGCGATCATCTGGGTGGGACACCGGGGAGCTGTTTTTT; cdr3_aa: CASTPRSSGWDTGELFF
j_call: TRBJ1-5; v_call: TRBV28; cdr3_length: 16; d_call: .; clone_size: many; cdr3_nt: TGTGCCAGCTTGGGACAAGGGGTTCGTGGCAATCAGCCCCAGCATTTT; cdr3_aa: CASLGQGVRGNQPQHF
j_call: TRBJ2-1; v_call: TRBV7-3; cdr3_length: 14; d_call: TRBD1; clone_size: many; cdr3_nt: TGTGCCAGCAGCTGGACAGGGGGCCTCGATGAGCAGTTCTTC; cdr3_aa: CASSWTGGLDEQFF
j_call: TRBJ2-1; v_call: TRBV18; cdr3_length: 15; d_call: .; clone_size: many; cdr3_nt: TGTGCCAGCTCACTCTTCGGGACGGACTACAATGAGCAGTTCTTC; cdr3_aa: CASSLFGTDYNEQFF
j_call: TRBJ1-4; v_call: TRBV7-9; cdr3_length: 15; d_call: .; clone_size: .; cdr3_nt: TGTGCCAGCAGCTCGGGCCTCCCTGGGAATGAAAAACTGTTTTTT; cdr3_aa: CASSSGLPGNEKLFF
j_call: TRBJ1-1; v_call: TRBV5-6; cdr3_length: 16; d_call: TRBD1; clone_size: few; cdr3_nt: TGTGCCAGCAGCGAGCTCAGGGGGCTACTTATTGCTGAAGCTTTCTTT; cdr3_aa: CASSELRGLLIAEAFF
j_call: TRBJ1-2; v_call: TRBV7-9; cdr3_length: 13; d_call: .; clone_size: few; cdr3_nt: TGTGCCAGCAGCTACGCCGGGACATATGGCTACACCTTC; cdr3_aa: CASSYAGTYGYTF
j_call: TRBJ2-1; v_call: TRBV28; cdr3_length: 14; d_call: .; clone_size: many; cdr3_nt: TGTGCCAGCAGTCCCCGGACCCGGCCCGATGAGCAGTTCTTC; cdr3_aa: CASSPRTRPDEQFF
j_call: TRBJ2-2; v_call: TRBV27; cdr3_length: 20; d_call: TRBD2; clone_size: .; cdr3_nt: TGTGCCAGCAGTTTCGGACCGGGACTAGAAATACCCGCGAACACCGGGGAGCTGTTTTTT; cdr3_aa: CASSFGPGLEIPANTGELFF
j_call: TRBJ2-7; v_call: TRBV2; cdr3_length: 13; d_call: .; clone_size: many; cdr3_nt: TGTGCCAGCAGTGTAGGGACAATCTACGAGCAGTACTTC; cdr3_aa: CASSVGTIYEQYF
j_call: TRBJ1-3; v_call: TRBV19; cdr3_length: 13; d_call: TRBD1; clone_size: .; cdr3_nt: TGTGCCAGCAAGACAGGGGATGGAAACACCATATATTTT; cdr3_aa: CASKTGDGNTIYF
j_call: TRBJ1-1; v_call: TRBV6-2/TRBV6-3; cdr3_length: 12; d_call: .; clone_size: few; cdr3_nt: TGTGCCAGCAGTTCGGGCGGAGGAAGGGCTTTCTTT; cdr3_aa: CASSSGGGRAFF
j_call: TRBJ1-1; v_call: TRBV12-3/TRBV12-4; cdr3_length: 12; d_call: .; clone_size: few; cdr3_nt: TGTGCCAGCAGCAGCAACGCTCCTGAAGCTTTCTTT; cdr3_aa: CASSSNAPEAFF
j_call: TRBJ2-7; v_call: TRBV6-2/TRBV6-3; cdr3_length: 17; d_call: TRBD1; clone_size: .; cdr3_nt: TGTGCCAGCAGTTCAGGGGGCCTTCGTCTACGAGCCTACGAGCAGTACTTC; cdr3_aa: CASSSGGLRLRAYEQYF
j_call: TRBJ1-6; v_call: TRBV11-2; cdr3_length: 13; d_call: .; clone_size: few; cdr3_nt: TGTGCCAGCAGCGTCTTCGGGGGTCAAGCCCTCCACTTT; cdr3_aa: CASSVFGGQALHF
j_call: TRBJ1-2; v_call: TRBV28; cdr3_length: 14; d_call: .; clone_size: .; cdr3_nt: TGTGCCAGCAGTGGTAGGGGCTCCCCATCGCGCTACACCTTC; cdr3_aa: CASSGRGSPSRYTF